This T cell receptor (beta chain) comes out of a study of control samples from healthy donors and cancer patients. Germline assignment: CDR1 GTSNPN and CDR2 SVGIG (reference sequence). This CDR3 spans 16 amino acids. Between the trimmed V and J ends, which lost 2 bases and 4 bases, there was a span of 20 bases. The data were produced by immunoSEQ multiplex PCR, yet TCRdb's version contains in-frame clones alone and is incomplete. The sample shows around 130,000 clones, around nine tenths of them seen only once. The clonotype originates from a man between 50 and 59 years old in good health. The material sequenced was blood. V gene TRBV30 combines with J gene TRBJ2-5, with D perhaps being TRBD1 or TRBD2 (5 bases each). The DNA of the CDR3 is TGTGCCTGGAGTTTCGCCGGGACCGTTCGAGGAGAGACCCAGTACTTC. Its translation is CAWSFAGTVRGETQYF.